A selection of T cell receptor beta chains follows, all from one sample in a study of cytomegalovirus exposure and HLA in healthy donors. Clones were sequenced by immunoSEQ multiplex PCR, and TCRdb holds only the in-frame ones, with some missing. Here the sample spans 150,000 to 200,000 clones, roughly four fifths being singletons. Sample: PBMCs. These receptors were collected from a boy younger than 10 in good health and CMV-seronegative. Each CDR3 is given with its conserved first and last residue. A D gene is named only where the DNA matches it firmly. Where a row states a size, it is once, few, many or the class of an expanded clone; other rows omit it.

>-|-|TRBJ1-3|TRBV7-9
TGTGCCAGCAGCCCGCCTGGGGGGGCCACCATATATTTT
CASSPPGGATIYF
>-|-|TRBJ1-5|TRBV4-2
TGTGCCAGCAGCCAAGGCGAAACAGATAGCAATCAGCCCCAGCATTTT
CASSQGETDSNQPQHF
>TRBD1|-|TRBJ1-5|TRBV7-9
TGTGCCAGCAGCTTAGGGACAGGGGCTAATCAGCCCCAGCATTTT
CASSLGTGANQPQHF
>TRBD1|-|TRBJ1-1|TRBV5-1
TGCGCCAGCAGCCCCCGGACAGGTACGACTGAAGCTTTCTTT
CASSPRTGTTEAFF
>TRBD2|-|TRBJ2-3|TRBV30
TGTGCCTGGTGGAACCTTCTAGCGGAACCAAGCACAGATACGCAGTATTTT
CAWWNLLAEPSTDTQYF
>-|-|TRBJ1-1|TRBV10-2
TGCGCCAGCAGCAACGACAGGAATAGAAACACTGAAGCTTTCTTT
CASSNDRNRNTEAFF
>-|-|TRBJ2-1|TRBV21-1
TGTGCCAGCAGCCGGAAGAGCCCTAGCTCCTACAATGAGCAGTTCTTC
CASSRKSPSSYNEQFF
>-|-|TRBJ1-5|TRBV6-1
TGTGCCAGCAGCGCGGTCAATCAGCCCCAGCATTTT
CASSAVNQPQHF
>-|few|TRBJ1-3|TRBV7-9
TGTGCCAGCAGCTTAAATCCGAGGGTAGGAAACACCATATATTTT
CASSLNPRVGNTIYF
>-|-|TRBJ2-5|TRBV7-9
TGTGCCATCCAGGGGCAAGAGACCCAGTACTTC
CAIQGQETQYF
>-|-|TRBJ2-4|TRBV2
TGTGCCAGCAGTGATCTGCAGGGCGGTACCAAAAACATTCAGTACTTC
CASSDLQGGTKNIQYF
>TRBD1|-|TRBJ1-4|TRBV27
TGTGCCAGCAGTCCTGACAGGGGTGGAAATGAAAAACTGTTTTTT
CASSPDRGGNEKLFF